Below are 10 T cell receptor beta chains sequenced from a single sample in a study of blood T cell repertoires in COVID-19 (TCRdb year 2020). Receptor libraries were prepared by the immunoSEQ multiplex PCR assay. TCRdb took this table from immuneACCESS and kept in-frame rearrangements with V and J called. Such tables lack part of the clones; where checked against another copy, unresolved V genes explain under half of the gap, and the rest is unexplained. Present in this sample are 140,000 to 150,000 clones, 88% of which were seen just once. In total, the top ten clones hold 0.95% to 1.5% of the sample. Sequences were obtained from PBMCs or T cells enriched from blood (not recorded which). All receptors come from a woman aged 25 to 39 with acute COVID-19.

V is TRBV6-2 or TRBV6-3 and J is TRBJ2-5, with D unclear. Germline assignment: CDR1 MNHEY and CDR2 SVGEGT. The V and J ends lost 4 bases and 2 bases respectively, with 8 bases between them. The CDR3 totals 13 residues. CDR3 sequence (DNA): TGTGCCAGCAGTTCAACAGTGCAAGAGACCCAGTACTTC. This encodes CASSSTVQETQYF.

This clone is a singleton in its sample. The chain links TRBV7-9 to TRBJ1-1, with D uncertain. The CDR3 is 15 residues long. Germline V gene lookup returns CDR1 SEHNR and CDR2 FQNEAQ (reference sequence). V was cut by 7 bases and J by 4 bases, with 19 bases left in between. The CDR3 here is CASTYLPGGSTEAFF. The CDR3 DNA sequence: TGTGCCAGCACCTACCTACCGGGTGGTTCCACTGAAGCTTTCTTT.

V and J are TRBV6-1 and TRBJ2-5; 11 positions match TRBD1. CDR1 is MNHNS and CDR2 is SASEGT in the germline V gene. CDR3 length equals 16 residues. The junction had 5 bases not matched to a gene; V was cut back by 0 bases and J by 5 bases. The CDR3 loop reads CASSEAEGTGGETQYF. The DNA for the CDR3 is TGTGCCAGCAGTGAAGCGGAGGGGACAGGGGGGGAGACCCAGTACTTC.

The chain carries TRBV7-2 and TRBJ2-3, with D possibly being TRBD2 (6 bases). The germline V and J ends were trimmed by 1 base and 0 bases, with 11 bases remaining between them. Per the germline V gene, CDR1 is SGHTA and CDR2 is FQGNSA. The CDR3 extends over 16 amino acids. The CDR3 reads CASSLGLASSTDTQYF. CDR3 sequence (DNA): TGTGCCAGCAGCTTAGGCCTAGCGAGCAGCACAGATACGCAGTATTTT.

The chain combines TRBV28 with TRBJ1-2; tentative D call: TRBD1 (5 bases). V was shortened by 0 bases and J by 4 bases, with 9 bases between the two germline ends. Germline CDR1 reads MDHEN; CDR2 reads SYDVKM. The CDR3 is 14 residues long. This CDR3 is CASSLWAGPYGYTF. CDR3 DNA sequence: TGTGCCAGCAGTTTATGGGCAGGGCCCTATGGCTACACCTTC.

The rearrangement joins TRBV19 to TRBJ1-1, with 7 bases identical to TRBD1. V was clipped by 9 bases and J by 1 base; unmatched bases: 5. Germline-derived CDR1 and CDR2 are LNHDA and SQIVND (reference sequence). This CDR3 contains 13 residues. CDR3: CASEGQPNTEAFF. In nucleotides, the CDR3 is TGTGCCAGCGAGGGACAGCCGAACACTGAAGCTTTCTTT. Full variable domain (missing parts from reference TRBV19 and TRBJ1-1): DGGITQSPKYLFRKEGQNVTLSCEQNLNHDAMYWYRQDPGQGLRLIYYSQIVNDFQKGDIAEGYSVSREKKESFPLTVTSAQKNPTAFYLCASEGQPNTEAFFGQGTRLTVV.

The chain uses TRBV6-4 and TRBJ2-5, with TRBD2 as a possible D gene (6 bases). Trimming shortened V by 2 bases and J by 5 bases, and 12 bases separated the two germline ends. CDR3 length: 14 residues. Germline V lookup: CDR1 MRHNA, CDR2 SNTAGT. The CDR3 DNA reads TGTGCCAGCAGTGACCCGGATGGGGGGGAGACCCAGTACTTC. Amino acids: CASSDPDGGETQYF.

J is TRBJ2-1 and V is TRBV9, with 8 positions matching TRBD2. Germline CDR1 and CDR2: SGDLS and YYNGEE. The CDR3 totals 14 residues. V lost 3 bases and J lost 8; bases outside the gene matches: 7. The CDR3 bases are TGTGCCAGCAGCGCCGGGACTAGATCCCATGAGCAGTTCTTC. It yields the protein CASSAGTRSHEQFF.

The rearrangement links TRBV11-2 to TRBJ1-3; 7 bases are a match to TRBD1. The CDR3 is 16 amino acids. Looked up from germline, CDR1 is SGHAT and CDR2 is FQNNGV. With V trimmed by 6 bases and J by 0 bases, 8 bases remained unmatched. In nucleotides, the CDR3 is TGTGCCAGCAGGGGATACAGGGGTCCCTCTGGAAACACCATATATTTT. Translation gives CASRGYRGPSGNTIYF.

This chain joins TRBV6-5 and TRBJ1-6; 7 nucleotides align to TRBD1. Trimming at V came to 8 bases and at J to 6 bases, leaving 7 bases not matched to a gene. Germline-derived CDR1 and CDR2 are MNHEY and SVGAGI. This CDR3 is 14 amino acids long. CDR3 sequence: CASGGTGANSPLHF. Here the CDR3 DNA reads TGTGCCAGCGGGGGAACAGGGGCTAATTCACCCCTCCACTTT.